This TCR beta chain originates from a study of OX40 agonist ivuxolimab in advanced cancers. Study-level background: The dose-escalation group included hepatocellular carcinoma, melanoma, renal cell carcinoma and head and neck cancer.

The study, taken as a whole, reports: Researchers did not determine the expanded peripheral T cells' antigen specificity.

V was trimmed by 4 bases and J by 10 bases, leaving 17 bases between them. In germline, CDR1 is MGHRA, CDR2 YSYEKL. This CDR3 contains 14 residues. Clones were sequenced by immunoSEQ multiplex PCR, and TCRdb holds only the in-frame ones, with some missing. The profile shows about 150,000 clones, approximately 94% of them singletons. Sampling times: baseline, cycle 4 day 1, cycle 7 day 1. This clone appeared a few times. Its matching antigen is unknown. The chain employs TRBV4-1 and TRBJ1-3; D not certain. The sequences come from CD4+ or CD8+ T cells sorted from blood, collected in a trial of the OX40 agonist ivuxolimab. This receptor was obtained from an adult with an advanced solid tumor such as melanoma, head and neck, liver or kidney cancer. The DNA of the CDR3 is TGCGCCAGCAGCCCCCGCGCAGATCGGGAAACCATATATTTT. Its protein is CASSPRADRETIYF.